A selection of T cell receptor beta chains follows, all from one sample in a study of cytomegalovirus exposure and HLA in healthy donors. Measured with immunoSEQ multiplex PCR; TCRdb has only the in-frame clones, and not every one. The table shows about 170,000 clones, with over 75% occurring only once. Sequences were obtained from PBMCs. The receptor source for this set is a middle-aged man in good health and CMV-seropositive. Both conserved end residues are part of each CDR3. Each record gives: J gene, V gene, clone size, D gene, CDR3 protein, CDR3 DNA. A D gene is named only where the DNA matches it firmly. Clone sizes are given selectively: once, few, many, or a class where the clone is expanded.

J: TRBJ2-7; V: TRBV14; size: .; D: .; CDR3: CASSQGGGVDEQYF; DNA: TGTGCCAGCAGCCAAGGCGGCGGGGTGGACGAGCAGTACTTC
J: TRBJ1-6; V: TRBV9; size: few; D: .; CDR3: CASSVAYSANSPLHF; DNA: TGTGCCAGCAGCGTGGCCTACAGTGCTAATTCACCCCTCCACTTT
J: TRBJ2-2; V: TRBV19; size: .; D: .; CDR3: CASRVIPRTGELFF; DNA: TGTGCCAGTCGCGTGATTCCCCGGACCGGGGAGCTGTTTTTT
J: TRBJ2-1; V: TRBV7-2; size: few; D: TRBD1; CDR3: CASSLDRDDEQFF; DNA: TGTGCCAGCAGCCTTGACAGGGACGATGAGCAGTTCTTC
J: TRBJ1-5; V: TRBV19; size: few; D: TRBD1; CDR3: CASSLRGTGGSNQPQHF; DNA: TGTGCCAGTAGTCTACGGGGGACAGGGGGAAGCAATCAGCCCCAGCATTTT
J: TRBJ2-6; V: TRBV6-1; size: .; D: .; CDR3: CASSEYSPSGANVLTF; DNA: TGTGCCAGCAGTGAATACAGCCCCTCTGGGGCCAACGTCCTGACTTTC
J: TRBJ1-2; V: TRBV6-4; size: .; D: .; CDR3: CASSQMGEQYTF; DNA: TGTGCCAGCAGCCAGATGGGCGAACAGTACACCTTC
J: TRBJ1-6; V: TRBV4-2; size: .; D: .; CDR3: CASSSRTGEEPLHF; DNA: TGTGCCAGCAGCTCTCGGACGGGAGAGGAACCCCTCCACTTT
J: TRBJ2-1; V: TRBV7-9; size: .; D: TRBD2; CDR3: CASSLVLAGGGEQFF; DNA: TGTGCCAGCAGCTTAGTGCTAGCGGGAGGGGGTGAGCAGTTCTTC
J: TRBJ2-6; V: TRBV2; size: .; D: TRBD1; CDR3: CASSLPGGTGGSGANGLTF; DNA: TGTGCCAGCAGCCTACCCGGGGGGACAGGGGGCTCTGGGGCCAACGGCCTGACTTTC
J: TRBJ2-3; V: TRBV7-2; size: few; D: .; CDR3: CASSSGGPVNTQYF; DNA: TGTGCCAGCAGCTCCGGAGGGCCAGTGAATACGCAGTATTTT
J: TRBJ2-7; V: TRBV28; size: .; D: TRBD2; CDR3: CASSRLAGPAYEQYF; DNA: TGTGCCAGCAGTAGACTAGCGGGACCCGCCTACGAGCAGTACTTC
J: TRBJ2-3; V: TRBV6-1; size: .; D: .; CDR3: CASSDSSADTQYF; DNA: TGTGCCAGCAGTGATTCAAGCGCTGATACGCAGTATTTT
J: TRBJ1-1; V: TRBV10-3; size: .; D: .; CDR3: CAISLLGREAEAFF; DNA: TGTGCCATCAGCCTCCTGGGGAGGGAGGCTGAAGCTTTCTTT
J: TRBJ2-6; V: TRBV19; size: .; D: .; CDR3: CASSIGPGPGANVLTF; DNA: TGTGCCAGTAGTATAGGCCCAGGGCCTGGGGCCAACGTCCTGACTTTC
J: TRBJ2-7; V: TRBV27; size: .; D: TRBD2; CDR3: CASSPSGRLDEQYF; DNA: TGTGCCAGCAGCCCTAGCGGGAGGTTAGACGAGCAGTACTTC
J: TRBJ2-7; V: TRBV28; size: .; D: .; CDR3: CASSIPGLTYEQYF; DNA: TGTGCCAGCAGCATCCCAGGACTCACCTACGAGCAGTACTTC
J: TRBJ2-7; V: TRBV19; size: .; D: TRBD2; CDR3: CASSRSIGLAGGSYEQYF; DNA: TGTGCCAGTAGTAGGTCGATTGGACTAGCGGGAGGCTCCTACGAGCAGTACTTC
J: TRBJ2-7; V: TRBV20-1; size: .; D: .; CDR3: CSARDQYEQYF; DNA: TGCAGTGCTAGAGATCAGTACGAGCAGTACTTC
J: TRBJ2-1; V: TRBV6-5; size: .; D: .; CDR3: CASSLRDTYNEQFF; DNA: TGTGCCAGCAGTCTCCGGGACACCTACAATGAGCAGTTCTTC
J: TRBJ2-1; V: TRBV10-3; size: .; D: .; CDR3: CAISAPGNEQFF; DNA: TGTGCCATCAGTGCCCCGGGGAATGAGCAGTTCTTC
J: TRBJ2-6; V: TRBV27; size: .; D: .; CDR3: CASSFGMGGSGANVLTF; DNA: TGTGCCAGCAGTTTCGGCATGGGGGGCTCTGGGGCCAACGTCCTGACTTTC
J: TRBJ1-5; V: TRBV6-1; size: .; D: .; CDR3: CASTGSGGNQPQHF; DNA: TGTGCCAGCACTGGGTCCGGGGGCAATCAGCCCCAGCATTTT
J: TRBJ2-1; V: TRBV4-2; size: .; D: TRBD1; CDR3: CASSQGTGGFSSYNEQFF; DNA: TGTGCCAGCAGCCAAGGGACAGGCGGTTTCAGCTCCTACAATGAGCAGTTCTTC
J: TRBJ1-1; V: TRBV5-1; size: .; D: .; CDR3: CASSLGAQGSEAFF; DNA: TGCGCCAGCAGCTTGGGGGCCCAAGGCAGTGAAGCTTTCTTT
J: TRBJ1-2; V: TRBV7-3; size: .; D: TRBD1; CDR3: CASSPTGQGNYGYTF; DNA: TGTGCCAGCAGCCCCACGGGACAGGGAAACTATGGCTACACCTTC
J: TRBJ2-5; V: TRBV2; size: .; D: .; CDR3: CASSESERGQETQYF; DNA: TGTGCCAGCAGTGAATCCGAAAGAGGTCAAGAGACCCAGTACTTC
J: TRBJ1-2; V: TRBV27; size: few; D: TRBD1; CDR3: CASSRQGFPNYGYTF; DNA: TGTGCCAGCAGCCGACAGGGTTTCCCTAACTATGGCTACACCTTC
J: TRBJ1-1; V: TRBV27; size: .; D: .; CDR3: CASSIFRNTEAFF; DNA: TGTGCCAGCAGTATTTTCAGGAACACTGAAGCTTTCTTT
J: TRBJ2-1; V: TRBV7-7; size: .; D: TRBD1; CDR3: CASSRGQGEQFF; DNA: TGTGCTAGCAGCAGGGGACAGGGTGAGCAGTTCTTC
J: TRBJ2-3; V: TRBV5-4; size: .; D: TRBD2; CDR3: CASSLYFAGGGTDTQYF; DNA: TGTGCCAGCAGCTTGTATTTCGCGGGAGGAGGGACAGATACGCAGTATTTT
J: TRBJ1-1; V: TRBV27; size: .; D: .; CDR3: CASRFGTEAFF; DNA: TGTGCCAGCAGATTCGGGACAGAAGCTTTCTTT
J: TRBJ2-3; V: TRBV7-2; size: .; D: .; CDR3: CASSLRSGDTDTQYF; DNA: TGTGCCAGCAGCTTACGTAGCGGAGACACAGATACGCAGTATTTT
J: TRBJ2-1; V: TRBV15; size: .; D: TRBD2; CDR3: CATSRPGLDYEQFF; DNA: TGTGCCACCAGCAGACCGGGACTAGACTATGAGCAGTTCTTC
J: TRBJ1-2; V: TRBV2; size: .; D: .; CDR3: CASSEVRENYGYTF; DNA: TGTGCCAGCAGTGAGGTGAGGGAGAACTATGGCTACACCTTC
J: TRBJ2-3; V: TRBV7-2; size: .; D: TRBD1; CDR3: CASSFTSGGVGWADTQYF; DNA: TGTGCCAGCAGCTTCACGTCAGGGGGCGTCGGTTGGGCAGATACGCAGTATTTT
J: TRBJ2-5; V: TRBV5-1; size: .; D: .; CDR3: CASSLGTTEETQYF; DNA: TGCGCCAGCAGCTTGGGGACAACCGAAGAGACCCAGTACTTC
J: TRBJ1-4; V: TRBV5-5; size: .; D: .; CDR3: CASSAPKGATNEKLFF; DNA: TGTGCCAGCAGCGCCCCGAAGGGGGCAACTAATGAAAAACTGTTTTTT
J: TRBJ2-7; V: TRBV7-3; size: .; D: TRBD1; CDR3: CASSPSDRENYEQYF; DNA: TGTGCCAGCAGCCCTTCGGACAGGGAAAACTACGAGCAGTACTTC
J: TRBJ2-1; V: TRBV18; size: .; D: TRBD2; CDR3: CASSPPGRVGEQFF; DNA: TGTGCCAGCTCACCACCCGGGAGGGTGGGTGAGCAGTTCTTC
J: TRBJ1-2; V: TRBV10-3; size: .; D: .; CDR3: CAIRMDSTANYGYTF; DNA: TGTGCCATCAGAATGGACAGTACCGCTAACTATGGCTACACCTTC
J: TRBJ2-3; V: TRBV5-4; size: .; D: .; CDR3: CASSQITGTTSTDTQYF; DNA: TGTGCCAGCAGCCAAATTACCGGGACAACTAGCACAGATACGCAGTATTTT
J: TRBJ1-4; V: TRBV28; size: few; D: TRBD1; CDR3: CASSEQGTLGTNEKLFF; DNA: TGTGCCAGCAGTGAACAGGGGACTCTGGGAACTAATGAAAAACTGTTTTTT
J: TRBJ2-1; V: TRBV7-3; size: .; D: TRBD1; CDR3: CASSLGGTGVNEQFF; DNA: TGTGCCAGCAGCTTAGGTGGGACAGGGGTCAATGAGCAGTTCTTC
J: TRBJ1-2; V: TRBV6-6; size: .; D: .; CDR3: CAGGNYGYTF; DNA: TGTGCGGGGGGTAACTATGGCTACACCTTC
J: TRBJ2-7; V: TRBV5-1; size: .; D: .; CDR3: CASSKDRASGSYEQYF; DNA: TGCGCCAGCAGCAAGGACAGGGCTAGCGGTTCCTACGAGCAGTACTTC
J: TRBJ2-7; V: TRBV11-2; size: .; D: TRBD1; CDR3: CASSSRQGAAEQYF; DNA: TGTGCCAGCAGCTCCCGACAGGGGGCGGCCGAGCAGTACTTC
J: TRBJ1-5; V: TRBV5-6; size: .; D: TRBD1; CDR3: CASSSLTGGLGNQPQHF; DNA: TGTGCCAGCAGCTCTCTCACAGGGGGCCTTGGCAATCAGCCCCAGCATTTT
J: TRBJ2-7; V: TRBV18; size: .; D: .; CDR3: CASSPGSRGGEQYF; DNA: TGTGCCAGCTCACCAGGTAGTAGGGGAGGCGAGCAGTACTTC
J: TRBJ2-1; V: TRBV6-4; size: .; D: TRBD1; CDR3: CASSEGTGTEKFF; DNA: TGTGCCAGCAGTGAGGGGACAGGGACCGAGAAGTTCTTC
J: TRBJ1-2; V: TRBV6-6; size: .; D: .; CDR3: CASRDPGSQGYTF; DNA: TGTGCCAGCAGGGACCCAGGGTCGCAAGGCTACACCTTC
J: TRBJ1-4; V: TRBV14; size: .; D: .; CDR3: CASSPALGAGEKLFF; DNA: TGTGCCAGCAGTCCTGCTCTGGGGGCTGGTGAAAAACTGTTTTTT
J: TRBJ1-3; V: TRBV4-1; size: once; D: .; CDR3: CASSQAGGASGNTIYF; DNA: TGCGCCAGCAGCCAAGCCGGTGGTGCCTCTGGAAACACCATATATTTT
J: TRBJ2-7; V: TRBV10-3; size: .; D: TRBD1; CDR3: CAITWDRGPYEQYF; DNA: TGTGCCATCACCTGGGACAGGGGCCCATACGAGCAGTACTTC
J: TRBJ2-2; V: TRBV9; size: .; D: .; CDR3: CASSVLAPNTGELFF; DNA: TGTGCCAGCAGCGTACTAGCGCCGAACACCGGGGAGCTGTTTTTT
J: TRBJ1-2; V: TRBV9; size: few; D: .; CDR3: CASSVGIWPVDGYTF; DNA: TGTGCCAGCAGCGTAGGTATTTGGCCCGTCGATGGCTACACCTTC
J: TRBJ2-2; V: TRBV7-3; size: .; D: .; CDR3: CASSFLAGPNTGELFF; DNA: TGTGCCAGCAGCTTCCTGGCGGGACCTAACACCGGGGAGCTGTTTTTT